The 4 T cell receptor beta chains below come from one sample, sequenced in a study of T cell responses to AZD1222 COVID-19 vaccine. Libraries were prepared by immunoSEQ multiplex PCR; TCRdb keeps only in-frame clonotypes and omits some of them. The sample contains approximately 150,000 clones, about 92% of which appear only once. The sequencing here drew on peripheral blood, taken on day 0 of MenACWY control vaccination. The receptor set was obtained from an adult in good health.

Only one count was recorded for this clone. The CDR3, as DNA: TGTGCCAGCAGCCCAACGGGGGGTGGTGGTGGGCAGTATTTT. This codes for CASSPTGGGGGQYF. J is TRBJ2-3 and V is TRBV7-9, with TRBD2 matching over 7 bases. V dropped 5 bases and J dropped 11; count of bases not matched to a gene: 13. Germline CDR1 SEHNR, CDR2 FQNEAQ (reference sequence). The CDR3 is made up of 14 amino acids. Together with reference TRBV7-9 and TRBJ2-3, the CDR3 gives the full variable domain: DTGVSQNPRHKITKRGQNVTFRCDPISEHNRLYWYRQTLGQGPEFLTYFQNEAQLEKSRLLSDRFSAERPKGSFSTLEIQRTEQGDSAMYLCASSPTGGGGGQYFGPGTRLTVL.

The chain couples TRBV28 to TRBJ1-6; D unresolved. Trimming pared 2 bases from V and 7 bases from J, leaving 9 bases between. There are 14 residues in the CDR3. The V gene's germline CDR1 is MDHEN and CDR2 SYDVKM. CDR3 residues: CASSLGQQNSPLHF. The CDR3 nucleotides read TGTGCCAGCAGTTTAGGCCAGCAAAATTCACCCCTCCACTTT.

The genes are TRBV29-1 and TRBJ1-2; D gene uncertain. The CDR3 spans 15 residues. The germline CDR1 and CDR2 sequences are SQVTM and ANQGSEA. V lost 3 bases to trimming and J lost 4 bases, with 18 bases between them. The CDR3 region is CSVELRITGIYGYTF. CDR3 bases: TGCAGCGTTGAGTTAAGGATAACCGGGATCTATGGCTACACCTTC. Combining the CDR3 with reference TRBV29-1 and TRBJ1-2 gives the whole variable domain SAVISQKPSRDICQRGTSLTIQCQVDSQVTMMFWYRQQPGQSLTLIATANQGSEATYESGFVIDKFPISRPNLTFSTLTVSNMSPEDSSIYLCSVELRITGIYGYTFGSGTRLTVV.

The chain joins TRBV11-2 to TRBJ1-1; D is unclear. This CDR3 region has 16 residues. The germline CDR1 and CDR2 sequences are SGHAT and FQNNGV. Trimming removed 0 bases from V and 2 bases from J, with 13 bases in between. The CDR3 DNA follows: TGTGCCAGCAGCTTAGATCTGGGCAACCTCAACACTGAAGCTTTCTTT. Translated: CASSLDLGNLNTEAFF.